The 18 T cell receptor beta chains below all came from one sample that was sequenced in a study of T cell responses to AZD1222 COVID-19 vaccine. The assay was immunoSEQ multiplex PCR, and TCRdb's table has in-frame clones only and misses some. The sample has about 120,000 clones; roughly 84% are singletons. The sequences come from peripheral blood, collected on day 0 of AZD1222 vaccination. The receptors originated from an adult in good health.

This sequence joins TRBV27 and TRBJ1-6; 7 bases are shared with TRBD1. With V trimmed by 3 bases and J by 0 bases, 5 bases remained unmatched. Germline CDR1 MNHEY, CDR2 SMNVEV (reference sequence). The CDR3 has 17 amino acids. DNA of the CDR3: TGTGCCAGCAGTTTTACAGGGGCTAGCTCCTATAATTCACCCCTCCACTTT. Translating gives CASSFTGASSYNSPLHF.

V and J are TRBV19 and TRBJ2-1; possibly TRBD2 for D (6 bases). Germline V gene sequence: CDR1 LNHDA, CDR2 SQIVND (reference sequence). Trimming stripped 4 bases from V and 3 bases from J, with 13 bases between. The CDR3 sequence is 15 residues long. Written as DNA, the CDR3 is TGTGCCAGTAGTACTGCGCCGGGACTCTACAATGAGCAGTTCTTC. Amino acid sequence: CASSTAPGLYNEQFF.

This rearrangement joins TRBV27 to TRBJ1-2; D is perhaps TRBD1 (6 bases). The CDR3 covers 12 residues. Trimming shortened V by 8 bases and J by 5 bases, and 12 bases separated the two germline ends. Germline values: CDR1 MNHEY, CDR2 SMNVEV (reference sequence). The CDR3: CASGQQGYGYTF. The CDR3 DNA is TGTGCCAGCGGTCAACAGGGATATGGCTACACCTTC.

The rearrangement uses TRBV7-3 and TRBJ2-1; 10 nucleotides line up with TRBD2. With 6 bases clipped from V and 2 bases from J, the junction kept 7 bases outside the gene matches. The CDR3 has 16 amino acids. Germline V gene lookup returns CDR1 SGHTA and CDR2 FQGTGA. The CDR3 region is CASRGTSGDTYNEQFF. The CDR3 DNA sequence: TGTGCCAGCAGGGGTACTAGCGGGGATACCTACAATGAGCAGTTCTTC.

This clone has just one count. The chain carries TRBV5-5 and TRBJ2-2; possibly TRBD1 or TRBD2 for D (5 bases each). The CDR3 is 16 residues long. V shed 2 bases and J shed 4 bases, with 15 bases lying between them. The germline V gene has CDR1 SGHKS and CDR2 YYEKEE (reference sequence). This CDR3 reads CASSLRGDDFTGELFF. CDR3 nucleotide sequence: TGTGCCAGCAGCTTAAGAGGGGACGATTTCACCGGGGAGCTGTTTTTT.

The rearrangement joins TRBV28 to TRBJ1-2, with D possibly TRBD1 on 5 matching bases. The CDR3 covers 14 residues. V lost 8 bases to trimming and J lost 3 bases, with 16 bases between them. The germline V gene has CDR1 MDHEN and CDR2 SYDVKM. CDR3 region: CASLTGGLDYGYTF. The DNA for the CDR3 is TGTGCCAGCCTTACTGGGGGATTGGACTATGGCTACACCTTC.

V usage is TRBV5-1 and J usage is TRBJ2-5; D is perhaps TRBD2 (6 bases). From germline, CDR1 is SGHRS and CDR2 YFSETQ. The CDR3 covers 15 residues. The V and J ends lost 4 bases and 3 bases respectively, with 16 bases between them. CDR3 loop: CASSPGGSSEETQYF. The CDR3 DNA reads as TGCGCCAGCAGCCCGGGCGGGTCTAGCGAAGAGACCCAGTACTTC.

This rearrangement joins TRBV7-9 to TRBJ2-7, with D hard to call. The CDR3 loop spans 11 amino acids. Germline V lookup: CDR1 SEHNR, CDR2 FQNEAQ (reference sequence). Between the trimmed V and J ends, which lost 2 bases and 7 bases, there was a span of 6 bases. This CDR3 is CASSLSGEQYF. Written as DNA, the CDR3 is TGTGCCAGCAGCTTAAGTGGAGAGCAGTACTTC.

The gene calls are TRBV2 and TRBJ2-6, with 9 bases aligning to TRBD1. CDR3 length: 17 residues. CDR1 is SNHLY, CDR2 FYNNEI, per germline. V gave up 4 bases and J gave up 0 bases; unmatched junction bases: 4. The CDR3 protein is CASSGQGVISGANVLTF. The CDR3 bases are TGTGCCAGCAGTGGACAGGGGGTGATCTCTGGGGCCAACGTCCTGACTTTC.

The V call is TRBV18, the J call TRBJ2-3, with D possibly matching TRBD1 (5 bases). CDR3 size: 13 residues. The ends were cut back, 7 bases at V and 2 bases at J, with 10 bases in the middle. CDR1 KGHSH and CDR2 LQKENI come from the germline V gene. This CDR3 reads CASLQEFTDTQYF. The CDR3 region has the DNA TGTGCCAGCTTACAGGAATTCACAGATACGCAGTATTTT.

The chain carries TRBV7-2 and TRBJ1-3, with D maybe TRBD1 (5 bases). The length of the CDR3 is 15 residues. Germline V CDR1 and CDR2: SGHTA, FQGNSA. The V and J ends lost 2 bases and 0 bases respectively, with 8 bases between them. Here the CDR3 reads CASSLSGGSGNTIYF. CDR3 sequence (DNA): TGTGCCAGCAGCTTATCCGGGGGCTCTGGAAACACCATATATTTT. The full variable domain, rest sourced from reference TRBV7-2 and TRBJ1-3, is GAGVSQSPSNKVTEKGKDVELRCDPISGHTALYWYRQSLGQGLEFLIYFQGNSAPDKSGLPSDRFSAERTGGSVSTLTIQRTQQEDSAVYLCASSLSGGSGNTIYFGEGSWLTVV.

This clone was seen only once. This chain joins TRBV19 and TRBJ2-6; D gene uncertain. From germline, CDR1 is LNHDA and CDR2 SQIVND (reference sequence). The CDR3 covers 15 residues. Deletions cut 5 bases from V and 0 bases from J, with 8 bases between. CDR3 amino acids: CASSWTASGANVLTF. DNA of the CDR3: TGTGCCAGTAGTTGGACGGCCTCTGGGGCCAACGTCCTGACTTTC.

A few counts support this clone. This CDR3 is CASSQATEAFF. The CDR3 bases are TGTGCCAGCAGCCAAGCCACTGAAGCTTTCTTT. The chain recombines TRBV3-1 (or the pseudogene TRBV3-2) with TRBJ1-1; D is ambiguous. V was pared by 1 base and J by 4 bases, with 1 base between. The CDR3 covers 11 residues. In germline, CDR1 is LGHDT, CDR2 YNNKEL (reference sequence).

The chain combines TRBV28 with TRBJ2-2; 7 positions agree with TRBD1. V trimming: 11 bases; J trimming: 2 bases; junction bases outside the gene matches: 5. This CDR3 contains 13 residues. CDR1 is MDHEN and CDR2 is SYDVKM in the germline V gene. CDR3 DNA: TGTGCCCGAGGGGGCGCAAACACCGGGGAGCTGTTTTTT. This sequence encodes CARGGANTGELFF.

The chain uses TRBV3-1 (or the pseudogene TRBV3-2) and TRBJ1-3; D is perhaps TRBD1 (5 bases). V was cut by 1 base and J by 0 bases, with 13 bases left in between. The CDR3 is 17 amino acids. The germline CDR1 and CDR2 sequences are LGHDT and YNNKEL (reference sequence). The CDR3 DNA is TGTGCCAGCAGCCAAGTTCCCCCAGGGCCCTCTGGAAACACCATATATTTT. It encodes CASSQVPPGPSGNTIYF.

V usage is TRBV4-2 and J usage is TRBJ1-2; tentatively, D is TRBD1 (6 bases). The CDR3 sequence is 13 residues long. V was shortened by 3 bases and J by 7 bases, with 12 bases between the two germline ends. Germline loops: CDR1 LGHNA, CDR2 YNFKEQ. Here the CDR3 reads CASSQGQGIGYTF. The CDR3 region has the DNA TGTGCCAGCAGCCAGGGGCAGGGGATTGGCTACACCTTC.

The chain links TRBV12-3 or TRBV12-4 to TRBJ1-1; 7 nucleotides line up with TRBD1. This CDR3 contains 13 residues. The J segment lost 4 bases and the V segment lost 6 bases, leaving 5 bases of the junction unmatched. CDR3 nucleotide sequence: TGTGCCAGCAGAACAGGGGTTGGCACTGAAGCTTTCTTT. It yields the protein CASRTGVGTEAFF.

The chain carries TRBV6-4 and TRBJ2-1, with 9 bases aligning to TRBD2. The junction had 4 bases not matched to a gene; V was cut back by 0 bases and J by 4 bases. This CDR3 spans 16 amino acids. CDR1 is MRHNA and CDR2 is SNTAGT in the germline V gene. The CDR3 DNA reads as TGTGCCAGCAGTGACTCTAGCGGGAGCTTTTACAATGAGCAGTTCTTC. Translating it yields CASSDSSGSFYNEQFF.